A single sample is the source of the 17 T cell receptor beta chains below, sequenced in a study of T cells after yellow fever vaccination. MiXCR, run by TCRdb on the 5' RACE reads, gives a single entry per CDR3 protein. The sample has a few hundred thousand distinct CDR3 sequences; roughly 4% are singletons. Sequenced material: PBMCs, taken 15 days after the yellow fever booster vaccination. These receptors were taken from a man between 18 and 35 years old who received the YFV17D yellow fever vaccine.

This clonotype showed up many times. V is TRBV4-1 and J is TRBJ1-3; no clear D gene. This CDR3 comprises 12 residues. Germline CDR1 reads MGHRA; CDR2 reads YSYEKL. The V end lost 1 base, the J end lost 4 bases, and 2 bases lay between the germline ends. CDR3 protein: CASSQVGNTIYF. The CDR3 bases are TGCGCCAGCAGCCAAGTAGGAAACACCATATATTTT.

This clonotype was picked up many times. The rearrangement uses TRBV7-2 and TRBJ1-2; 8 bases align to TRBD1. The CDR3 is 16 residues long. Germline lookup yields CDR1 SGHTA and CDR2 FQGNSA. The V segment lost 1 base and the J segment 4 bases; nucleotides outside the gene matches: 8. As DNA, the CDR3 is TGTGCCAGCAGCTTAGGCTCGGGACAGGCTATCTATGGCTACACCTTC. Translated, it gives CASSLGSGQAIYGYTF. The full variable domain, its missing parts supplied by reference TRBV7-2 and TRBJ1-2, is GAGVSQSPSNKVTEKGKDVELRCDPISGHTALYWYRQSLGQGLEFLIYFQGNSAPDKSGLPSDRFSAERTGGSVSTLTIQRTQQEDSAVYLCASSLGSGQAIYGYTFGSGTRLTVV.

This clonotype has a count of ten or more. This chain uses TRBV6-5 with TRBJ2-3, with TRBD2 matching 14 bases. This CDR3 contains 16 residues. The germline V gene encodes CDR1 MNHEY and CDR2 SVGAGI. With V trimmed by 0 bases and J by 5 bases, 1 base remained unmatched. CDR3 nucleotide sequence: TGTGCCAGCAGTTACTCCGGACTAGCGGGGGGAGATACGCAGTATTTT. Amino acids: CASSYSGLAGGDTQYF.

Many counts were recorded for this clonotype. The CDR3 DNA reads as TGTGCCAGCAGCTTACGGGACTTTCTGAGCACAGATACGCAGTATTTT. Residues: CASSLRDFLSTDTQYF. The V and J genes are TRBV2 and TRBJ2-3, with D maybe TRBD2 (6 bases). Trimming left V 6 bases short and J 0 bases short, with 16 bases between. The CDR3 has 16 amino acids. Germline values: CDR1 SNHLY, CDR2 FYNNEI.

This clonotype has a count of ten or more. V and J are TRBV7-9 and TRBJ2-1; 7 bases align to TRBD1. The CDR3 is 13 residues long. CDR1 is SEHNR and CDR2 is FQNEAQ in the germline V gene (reference sequence). Trimming cost V 6 bases and J 9 bases; bases outside gene matches: 8. The DNA for the CDR3 is TGTGCCAGCAGGTATACACAGGGGTTTGAGCAGTTCTTC. This translates into CASRYTQGFEQFF.

This clonotype was picked up many times. The chain joins TRBV7-8 to TRBJ2-1, with D hard to call. The CDR3 is 11 amino acids. Deletions cut 5 bases from V and 10 bases from J, with 9 bases between. The germline CDR1 and CDR2 sequences are SGHVS and FQNEAQ. The CDR3 loop is CASSAPVEQFF. The CDR3 region has the DNA TGTGCCAGCAGCGCGCCGGTGGAGCAGTTCTTC.

This clonotype came up many times. V usage is TRBV24-1 and J usage is TRBJ2-3; D tentatively reads TRBD1 or TRBD2 (5 bases each). Germline loops: CDR1 KGHDR, CDR2 SFDVKD. V lost 5 bases and J lost 2, with 16 bases in between. CDR3 length: 16 residues. This CDR3 is CATSGGRGPTTDTQYF. The CDR3 region has the DNA TGTGCCACCAGTGGAGGTCGGGGACCGACCACAGATACGCAGTATTTT.

At least ten counts were recorded for this clonotype. The chain employs TRBV18 and TRBJ2-7; D gene uncertain. Germline CDR1 KGHSH, CDR2 LQKENI. CDR3 length equals 15 residues. V lost 2 bases to trimming and J lost 0 bases, with 11 bases between them. DNA for the CDR3: TGTGCCAGCTCACCAGGTCTAGTAAACTCCTACGAGCAGTACTTC. Its protein product is CASSPGLVNSYEQYF.

The genes are TRBV27 and TRBJ2-6, with D maybe TRBD1 (6 bases). V lost 5 bases and J lost 4, with 21 bases in between. This CDR3 has 18 amino acids. Germline-derived CDR1 and CDR2 are MNHEY and SMNVEV (reference sequence). CDR3 sequence reads: CASSLLSTGPLGANVLTF. The CDR3 region has the DNA TGTGCCAGCAGTCTGCTATCAACAGGGCCCTTAGGGGCCAACGTCCTGACTTTC.

In this sample, this clonotype turned up many times. V is TRBV7-2 and J is TRBJ2-3; 11 nucleotides align to TRBD2. Germline-derived CDR1 and CDR2 are SGHTA and FQGNSA. The V and J ends lost 1 base and 4 bases, in that order; junction bases with no gene match: 7. The CDR3 spans 17 residues. CDR3 nucleotides: TGTGCCAGCAGCTTAGTTCTAGCGGGGGGTAGGGCAGATACGCAGTATTTT. Translated, it gives CASSLVLAGGRADTQYF.

In this sample, this clonotype turned up a few times. This chain links TRBV20-1 with TRBJ2-5; D might be TRBD2 (5 bases). The CDR3 runs to 13 residues. Germline V gene lookup returns CDR1 DFQATT and CDR2 SNEGSKA (reference sequence). Trimming cost V 1 base and J 4 bases, with 10 bases left between them. CDR3 sequence (DNA): TGCAGTGCTAGAGCCCTAGCTACAGAGACCCAGTACTTC. Translated: CSARALATETQYF.

This clonotype appeared many times. The chain has TRBV27 and TRBJ2-1; 11 positions match TRBD2. Per the germline V gene, CDR1 is MNHEY and CDR2 is SMNVEV (reference sequence). V gave up 8 bases and J gave up 7 bases; unmatched junction bases: 7. The CDR3 length is 14 residues. For the CDR3, the DNA is TGTGCCAGCTCCGGGACTAGCGGAAGGAATGAGCAGTTCTTC. It yields the protein CASSGTSGRNEQFF.

This clonotype was seen ten or more times. The genes are TRBV10-3 and TRBJ1-6; D is unresolved. Germline V gene lookup returns CDR1 ENHRY and CDR2 SYGVKD. This CDR3 is 13 amino acids long. V was shortened by 7 bases and J by 1 base, with 5 bases between the two germline ends. Here the CDR3 reads CAINQSYNSPLHF. DNA of the CDR3: TGTGCCATCAACCAGTCCTATAATTCACCCCTCCACTTT.

The table lists this clonotype with a few counts. The chain carries TRBV19 and TRBJ1-2; D remains unclear. Germline CDR1 LNHDA, CDR2 SQIVND (reference sequence). V lost 3 bases, J lost 0 bases, and 11 bases lay in between. The CDR3 runs to 15 residues. This CDR3 is CASSIGPRANYGYTF. As DNA, the CDR3 is TGTGCCAGTAGTATCGGACCGAGAGCTAACTATGGCTACACCTTC.

This clonotype was found many times. This chain joins TRBV20-1 and TRBJ2-1, with 8 nucleotides matching TRBD1. V lost 7 bases, J lost 5 bases, and 7 bases stayed unmatched. Per germline, CDR1 DFQATT and CDR2 SNEGSKA (reference sequence). The CDR3 consists of 13 residues. CDR3 amino acids: CSVPDRAHNEQFF. The CDR3 DNA reads TGCAGTGTCCCGGACAGGGCACACAATGAGCAGTTCTTC.

There are many counts of this clonotype. The chain joins TRBV11-2 to TRBJ2-7; TRBD1 aligns across 7 bases. V lost 5 bases, J lost 3 bases, and 4 bases stayed unmatched. This CDR3 has 13 amino acids. Germline CDR1 and CDR2: SGHAT and FQNNGV. The CDR3 DNA sequence: TGTGCCAGCAGCCTCACAGGGGACTACGAGCAGTACTTC. Protein: CASSLTGDYEQYF.

This clonotype appeared many times. Compared with germline, one end of the junction differs, possibly owing to a read error. V gene TRBV11-2 combines with J gene TRBJ2-3, with 8 bases aligning to TRBD2. The CDR3 is made up of 15 amino acids. Germline V gene sequence: CDR1 SGHAT, CDR2 FQNNGV. The CDR3 loop is CASSPQLAGTNTQYF. The CDR3 DNA follows: TGTGCCAGCAGCCCCCAGCTAGCGGGCACAAATACGCAGTATTTT.